A selection of T cell receptor beta chains follows, all from one sample in a study of technical replicates of blood from several donors. The protocol was immunoSEQ multiplex PCR, while the TCRdb copy is restricted to in-frame clones and leaves out a portion. Of about 76,000 clones listed, roughly 90% were seen once; the top ten hold 0.25%. The specimen sequenced was T cells isolated from PBMCs. The receptors originated from a human donor in good health. Both conserved end residues are part of each CDR3. A D gene is named only where the DNA matches it firmly. A clone size is listed for some rows: how often the clone was seen (once, few, many), or a class if it is expanded.

v_call	d_call	j_call	clone_size	cdr3_nt	cdr3_aa
TRBV6-4	TRBD2	TRBJ2-1	few	TGTGCCAGCAGTGACCGAACTAGCGGGAGCGATGAGCAGTTCTTC	CASSDRTSGSDEQFF
TRBV7-2	NA	TRBJ1-6	NA	TGTGCCAGCACCTCCCAACAGTGGGGCTGGCCCCTCCACTTT	CASTSQQWGWPLHF
TRBV10-1	TRBD1	TRBJ2-3	NA	TGCGCCAGCAGTGACCCCCGGACAGGGGCAGATACGCAGTATTTT	CASSDPRTGADTQYF
TRBV18	TRBD1	TRBJ1-2	NA	TGTGCCAGCTCACCTGCGACAGGGGAAAGGTTTTCTGGCTACACCTTC	CASSPATGERFSGYTF
TRBV19	TRBD2	TRBJ2-4	once	TGCAAATTCGGGGCAAAATTTAGACCGGGACTACACAAAAACATTCAGTACTTC	CKFGAKFRPGLHKNIQYF
TRBV27	NA	TRBJ2-7	NA	TGTGCCAGCAGTTTAAACCCTAACTACTACGAGCAGTACTTC	CASSLNPNYYEQYF
TRBV2	TRBD1	TRBJ1-6	NA	TGTGCCAGCAGGGACCCGGGACAGGGCCCCGCTGGTAATTCACCCCTCCACTTT	CASRDPGQGPAGNSPLHF
TRBV6-1	NA	TRBJ1-5	NA	TGTGCCAGCAGTGAAAGGCAGGGGATAAATCAGCCCCAGCATTTT	CASSERQGINQPQHF
TRBV2	NA	TRBJ1-1	NA	TGTGCCAGCAGTGAGGAGTTTCAAGGGGTGAACACTGAAGCTTTCTTT	CASSEEFQGVNTEAFF
TRBV19	NA	TRBJ2-2	NA	TGTGCCAGTAGAAGACAGATCCCAACAGGGGAGCTGTTTTTT	CASRRQIPTGELFF
TRBV15	NA	TRBJ2-2	NA	TGTGCCACCAGCATCCCGGGACAGAACACCGGGGAGCTGTTTTTT	CATSIPGQNTGELFF
TRBV6-5	NA	TRBJ1-2	NA	TGTGCCAGCAGTTACTCGCTAGGGGTTTACAACTATGGCTACACCTTC	CASSYSLGVYNYGYTF
TRBV4-1	NA	TRBJ2-2	NA	TGCGCCAGCAGCAACTTACAGGGACCCGGGGAGCTGTTTTTT	CASSNLQGPGELFF
TRBV27	NA	TRBJ2-7	NA	TGTGCCAGCAGTTTGGGCCTCTCCTACGAGCAGTACTTC	CASSLGLSYEQYF
TRBV7-2	TRBD2	TRBJ2-2	NA	TGTGCCAGCAGCTTTAGCGGGGGCGGGGAGCTGTTTTTT	CASSFSGGGELFF
TRBV18	NA	TRBJ2-2	once	TGTGCCAGCTCACCGGCAGGGACGAACACCGGGGAGCTGTTTTTT	CASSPAGTNTGELFF
TRBV7-9	NA	TRBJ2-2	NA	TGTGCCAGCAGCTTAGCTAGGGAGCTGTTTTTT	CASSLARELFF
TRBV5-1	NA	TRBJ2-1	NA	TGCGCCAGCAGCTTCCCTAGCGCCAACAATGAGCAGTTCTTC	CASSFPSANNEQFF
TRBV29-1	TRBD2	TRBJ2-1	NA	TGCAGCGTCTCTTTCCTAGCGGGGTCTAGCTACAATGAGCAGTTCTTC	CSVSFLAGSSYNEQFF
TRBV5-1	TRBD2	TRBJ2-1	NA	TGCGCCAGCAGCTTGGCCGGGACTAGCGGGAGAAATGAGCAGTTCTTC	CASSLAGTSGRNEQFF
TRBV5-8	TRBD1	TRBJ2-3	NA	TGTGCCAGCAGCAAATATACAGGGGCTTTTGCGCAGTATTTT	CASSKYTGAFAQYF
TRBV7-9	NA	TRBJ1-1	NA	TGTGCCAGCAGCCCCGAGGGTACATTGGCTGAAGCTTTCTTT	CASSPEGTLAEAFF
TRBV28	TRBD2	TRBJ2-1	NA	TGTGCCAGCATGACTAGCGGGAAAGGCGGTGAGCAGTTCTTC	CASMTSGKGGEQFF